These 32 T cell receptor beta chains came from one sample sequenced in a study of blood T cell repertoires in COVID-19. The assay was immunoSEQ multiplex PCR, and TCRdb's table has in-frame clones only and misses some. The sample consists of roughly 420,000 clones, more than 75% of them appearing once. The sample consisted of PBMCs or T cells enriched from blood (not recorded which). These receptor sequences come from a woman aged 30 to 39 with acute COVID-19.

This clone appeared once. The rearrangement links TRBV21-1 to TRBJ1-2; the table assigns TRBD1, which was not confirmed against the DNA. TRBV21-1 is shown as a pseudogene. CDR3 length: 15 amino acids. CDR3 in amino acids: CASRRQGASHYGYTF. The CDR3 DNA sequence: TGTGCCAGCAGGAGACAGGGGGCTTCTCACTATGGCTACACCTTC.

CDR3 in DNA: TGTGCCAGCAGCCTCCGGACAGGGTATTACGAGCAGTACTTC. Amino acids: CASSLRTGYYEQYF. This sequence joins TRBV7-8 and TRBJ2-7; TRBD1 agrees at 8 bases. CDR1 is SGHVS and CDR2 is FQNEAQ in the germline V gene. J gave up 4 bases and V 5 bases, and 7 bases lay outside the gene matches. The CDR3 length is 14 residues.

This clone came up a few times. The chain recombines TRBV10-3 with TRBJ2-5; 7 nucleotides match TRBD2. The length of the CDR3 is 14 residues. The V segment lost 8 bases and the J segment 4 bases; nucleotides outside the gene matches: 10. Germline V gives CDR1 ENHRY, CDR2 SYGVKD. CDR3 loop: CAIRAQRDGETQYF. The CDR3 coding sequence is TGTGCCATCCGGGCCCAGCGGGACGGAGAGACCCAGTACTTC.

The rearrangement links TRBV28 to TRBJ1-5; 10 nucleotides align to TRBD1. Trimming took 6 bases from V and 4 from J; bases not matched to a gene: 15. CDR3 length: 18 amino acids. Germline values: CDR1 MDHEN, CDR2 SYDVKM. The CDR3 bases are TGTGCCAGCAGCCGTACGACAGGGGGCAGGGGTGGGAATCAGCCCCAGCATTTT. Its translation: CASSRTTGGRGGNQPQHF.

This clone was found once. The chain uses TRBV6-5 and TRBJ2-3; the D is unclear. CDR1 and CDR2 from the germline V gene are MNHEY and SVGAGI. CDR3 length: 12 residues. V gave up 8 bases and J gave up 7 bases, with 13 bases separating them. In nucleotides, the CDR3 is TGTGCCAGCGACGAGTCGACATATACGCAGTATTTT. Protein sequence: CASDESTYTQYF.

This rearrangement joins TRBV2 to TRBJ1-2; D not resolved. The CDR3 consists of 13 residues. Germline CDR1 reads SNHLY; CDR2 reads FYNNEI. Trimming pared 3 bases from V and 3 bases from J, leaving 8 bases between. As DNA, the CDR3 is TGTGCCAGCAGTGAGACCGGGGACTATGGCTACACCTTC. It encodes CASSETGDYGYTF.

This chain uses TRBV7-9 with TRBJ2-1; 9 positions match TRBD2. CDR3 length equals 15 residues. The J segment lost 5 bases and the V segment lost 1 base, leaving 3 bases of the junction unmatched. Germline values: CDR1 SEHNR, CDR2 FQNEAQ (reference sequence). CDR3 residues: CASSLGSGGNNEQFF. CDR3 DNA: TGTGCCAGCAGCTTAGGTAGCGGGGGCAACAATGAGCAGTTCTTC.

The V and J genes are TRBV11-2 and TRBJ2-7, with D maybe TRBD1 (5 bases). The V gene's germline CDR1 is SGHAT and CDR2 FQNNGV. V dropped 1 base and J dropped 3 bases, with 13 bases sitting between them. The CDR3 is 15 amino acids. This chain's CDR3 is CASSLGLGVGYEQYF. In DNA form, the CDR3 reads TGTGCCAGCAGCTTAGGGTTAGGGGTTGGCTACGAGCAGTACTTC.

The chain is built from TRBV9 and TRBJ1-2; 11 bases agree with TRBD1. CDR3 length equals 15 residues. Trimming cost V 3 bases and J 4 bases; bases outside gene matches: 5. CDR1 and CDR2 (germline): SGDLS, YYNGEE. The CDR3 sequence is CASSARTGGGYGYTF. Here the CDR3 DNA reads TGTGCCAGCAGCGCTAGGACAGGGGGCGGCTATGGCTACACCTTC.

The V gene is TRBV27, the J gene TRBJ1-2; possible D gene TRBD1, 6 bases. The CDR3 extends over 15 amino acids. The ends were cut back, 6 bases at V and 4 bases at J, with 18 bases in the middle. Germline V gene data show CDR1 as MNHEY and CDR2 as SMNVEV (reference sequence). The CDR3 sequence: CASSPLQGHTYGYTF. CDR3 DNA: TGTGCCAGCAGCCCATTACAGGGCCATACCTATGGCTACACCTTC.

V gene TRBV7-9 combines with J gene TRBJ2-3, with D perhaps matching TRBD1 (5 bases). The length of the CDR3 is 15 residues. Germline CDR1 and CDR2: SEHNR and FQNEAQ (reference sequence). The V and J ends lost 0 bases and 2 bases respectively, with 9 bases between them. CDR3 residues: CASSLAETDTDTQYF. The CDR3 nucleotides read TGTGCCAGCAGCTTAGCCGAGACAGACACAGATACGCAGTATTTT.

V is TRBV5-1 and J is TRBJ2-7; D is uncertain. Germline V gene sequence: CDR1 SGHRS, CDR2 YFSETQ. The CDR3 consists of 14 residues. Trimming removed 0 bases at V and 1 base at J, with 8 bases between. The CDR3 region is CASSLGVLSYEQYF. CDR3 nucleotides: TGCGCCAGCAGCTTGGGAGTTTTGTCCTACGAGCAGTACTTC.

The chain joins TRBV11-1 to TRBJ2-3; 8 bases match TRBD2. The CDR3 contains 15 residues. V was pared by 5 bases and J by 3 bases, with 7 bases of the junction left unmatched. Germline CDR1 and CDR2: SGHAT and FQDESV (reference sequence). The DNA for the CDR3 is TGTGCCAGCAGCAATAGCGGGGCGGAGACAGATACGCAGTATTTT. Translating gives CASSNSGAETDTQYF.

The chain joins TRBV6-5 to TRBJ1-2; TRBD1 matches 7 bases. Losses at the gene ends were 10 bases for V and 3 bases for J; bases not matched to a gene: 14. Germline CDR1 MNHEY, CDR2 SVGAGI. The CDR3 extends over 15 amino acids. CDR3 sequence: CATRGLGQADYGYTF. The DNA of the CDR3 is TGTGCCACAAGGGGACTAGGACAGGCCGACTATGGCTACACCTTC.

This clone was observed once. The gene calls are TRBV30 and TRBJ1-1, with D perhaps TRBD1 (6 bases). The CDR3 is 14 residues long. In germline, CDR1 is GTSNPN, CDR2 SVGIG (reference sequence). Trimming took off 4 bases at V and 2 bases at J, with 14 bases between the two ends. DNA for the CDR3: TGTGCCTGGACAGGGGCGTCTATAAACACTGAAGCTTTCTTT. The encoded protein is CAWTGASINTEAFF.

This rearrangement joins TRBV2 to TRBJ2-7; 10 bases fit TRBD2. Germline V lookup: CDR1 SNHLY, CDR2 FYNNEI. Trimming cost V 6 bases and J 2 bases; bases outside gene matches: 7. The CDR3 covers 15 residues. The CDR3 nucleotides are TGTGCCAGCAGCGGGGGGACTAGCGAAACCTACGAGCAGTACTTC. Its translation is CASSGGTSETYEQYF.

This clone appeared a few times. DNA of the CDR3: TGTGCCACCAGCAGAGATCCCCAGTCGACTAATGAAAAACTGTTTTTT. It yields the protein CATSRDPQSTNEKLFF. The chain employs TRBV15 and TRBJ1-4; no definite D call. There are 16 residues in the CDR3. Germline CDR1 is LNHNV and CDR2 is YYDKDF (reference sequence). V was trimmed by 0 bases and J by 2 bases, leaving 10 bases between them.

This chain links TRBV5-1 with TRBJ2-7, with TRBD1 identical over 8 bases. Germline V lookup: CDR1 SGHRS, CDR2 YFSETQ. The CDR3 consists of 15 residues. The V and J ends lost 0 bases and 6 bases, in that order; junction bases with no gene match: 8. CDR3 sequence (DNA): TGCGCCAGCAGCTTGGCCTATCGACAGGGGTTCGAGCAGTACTTC. This gives the protein CASSLAYRQGFEQYF.

The rearrangement links TRBV5-1 to TRBJ1-4; 10 nucleotides agree with TRBD1. Germline-derived CDR1 and CDR2 are SGHRS and YFSETQ. The CDR3 is made up of 14 amino acids. With V trimmed by 3 bases and J by 8 bases, 4 bases remained unmatched. The CDR3 region has the DNA TGCGCCAGCAGCTCCCGACAGGGGGCAGAAAAACTGTTTTTT. Residues: CASSSRQGAEKLFF.

The chain uses TRBV6-4 and TRBJ2-3; D gene ambiguous. Germline assignment: CDR1 MRHNA and CDR2 SNTAGT. CDR3 length equals 14 residues. V was cut by 10 bases and J by 2 bases, with 16 bases left in between. The CDR3 is CATPGPSLTDTQYF. The CDR3 region has the DNA TGTGCCACCCCTGGGCCTTCCCTCACAGATACGCAGTATTTT.

The chain has TRBV29-1 and TRBJ1-5, with D possibly TRBD1 on 5 matching bases. CDR3 length: 15 residues. The germline gives CDR1 SQVTM, CDR2 ANQGSEA. V shed 8 bases and J shed 1 base, with 18 bases lying between them. The CDR3 nucleotides are TGCAGCCTTATAAGAGGGGAGGAGAGCAATCAGCCCCAGCATTTT. It codes for CSLIRGEESNQPQHF. Complete variable domain (other parts from reference TRBV29-1 and TRBJ1-5): SAVISQKPSRDICQRGTSLTIQCQVDSQVTMMFWYRQQPGQSLTLIATANQGSEATYESGFVIDKFPISRPNLTFSTLTVSNMSPEDSSIYLCSLIRGEESNQPQHFGDGTRLSIL.

The chain carries TRBV7-2 and TRBJ1-3, with a tentative D call TRBD1 (6 bases). The V gene's germline CDR1 is SGHTA and CDR2 FQGNSA. The length of the CDR3 is 16 residues. V lost 5 bases and J 4 bases, leaving 18 bases between the germline ends. CDR3 amino acids: CASSQTVGRGGNTIYF. As DNA, the CDR3 is TGTGCCAGCAGCCAAACAGTAGGGAGGGGGGGAAACACCATATATTTT.

There are a few counts of this clone. V usage is TRBV2 and J usage is TRBJ2-2, with 12 bases fitting TRBD2. The V segment lost 6 bases and the J segment 7 bases; nucleotides outside the gene matches: 6. This CDR3 contains 15 residues. Germline lookup yields CDR1 SNHLY and CDR2 FYNNEI. The CDR3 coding sequence is TGTGCCAGCAGCGCTACTAGCGGGGGGATCGGGGAGCTGTTTTTT. Its protein is CASSATSGGIGELFF.

The chain has TRBV7-2 and TRBJ1-4; 8 nucleotides match TRBD1. Germline V gene sequence: CDR1 SGHTA, CDR2 FQGNSA. The trim removed 4 bases at V and 4 bases at J, leaving 11 bases unmatched. The length of the CDR3 is 17 residues. The CDR3 sequence is CASSSSYLDRDNEKLFF. CDR3 nucleotide sequence: TGTGCCAGCAGCTCCTCGTACCTGGACAGGGATAATGAAAAACTGTTTTTT. Complete variable domain (other parts from reference TRBV7-2 and TRBJ1-4): GAGVSQSPSNKVTEKGKDVELRCDPISGHTALYWYRQSLGQGLEFLIYFQGNSAPDKSGLPSDRFSAERTGGSVSTLTIQRTQQEDSAVYLCASSSSYLDRDNEKLFFGSGTQLSVL.

CDR3: CASRLAGPPDTQYF. The CDR3 DNA is TGTGCCAGTCGACTAGCGGGGCCCCCAGATACGCAGTATTTT. The chain has TRBV2 and TRBJ2-3; 11 nucleotides line up with TRBD2. V was pared by 9 bases and J by 4 bases, with 6 bases of the junction left unmatched. CDR1 and CDR2 from the germline V gene are SNHLY and FYNNEI. This CDR3 spans 14 amino acids.

The V and J genes are TRBV7-2 and TRBJ2-1, with 13 nucleotides matching TRBD2. The junction had 3 bases not matched to a gene; V was cut back by 1 base and J by 0 bases. The length of the CDR3 is 18 residues. Germline V lookup: CDR1 SGHTA, CDR2 FQGNSA. CDR3 DNA: TGTGCCAGCAGCTTAGGACTAGCGGGGGGTCACTCCTACAATGAGCAGTTCTTC. It encodes CASSLGLAGGHSYNEQFF.

This chain connects TRBV19 to TRBJ2-7; D may be TRBD1 (6 bases). The ends were cut back, 3 bases at V and 2 bases at J, with 14 bases in the middle. CDR3 length equals 15 residues. Germline values: CDR1 LNHDA, CDR2 SQIVND (reference sequence). DNA for the CDR3: TGTGCCAGTAGTATGCGGGCCCAGGGGACCTACGAGCAGTACTTC. This translates into CASSMRAQGTYEQYF.

The genes are TRBV5-6 and TRBJ1-2, with TRBD1 matching over 9 bases. V was clipped by 4 bases and J by 7 bases; unmatched bases: 8. The CDR3 covers 14 residues. Per germline, CDR1 SGHDT and CDR2 YYEEEE. CDR3 in DNA: TGTGCCAGCAGCGTGGGACAGGGAATGCTTGGCTACACCTTC. Translation gives CASSVGQGMLGYTF.

V is TRBV7-9 and J is TRBJ1-2, with TRBD1 as a possible D gene (5 bases). The CDR3 covers 11 residues. The germline gives CDR1 SEHNR, CDR2 FQNEAQ (reference sequence). V lost 6 bases, J lost 12 bases, and 14 bases lay in between. CDR3 region: CASSVMGEDTF. For the CDR3, the DNA is TGTGCCAGCAGTGTCATGGGGGAGGACACCTTC.

This clone was counted once. The chain uses TRBV4-1 and TRBJ1-1, with D possibly being TRBD1 (5 bases). The CDR3 is 18 residues long. Germline V gene data show CDR1 as MGHRA and CDR2 as YSYEKL. V was cut by 1 base and J by 5 bases, with 23 bases left in between. The CDR3 DNA reads TGCGCCAGCAGCCAAGCAGTCGAGATTACAGGCCTGGGGACTGAAGCTTTCTTT. Translated: CASSQAVEITGLGTEAFF.

V gene TRBV6-5 combines with J gene TRBJ1-1; weak D call: TRBD1 (6 bases). Trimming left V 6 bases short and J 3 bases short, with 8 bases between. The germline CDR1 and CDR2 sequences are MNHEY and SVGAGI. The CDR3 covers 12 residues. The CDR3 reads CASSGQYTEAFF. CDR3 nucleotides: TGTGCCAGCAGCGGACAGTACACTGAAGCTTTCTTT.

This chain joins TRBV10-3 and TRBJ2-3; D perhaps matches TRBD2 (7 bases). The CDR3 consists of 15 residues. V was pared by 11 bases and J by 0 bases, with 18 bases between. The V gene's germline CDR1 is ENHRY and CDR2 SYGVKD. As DNA, the CDR3 is TGTGCCGTAAAAGACGGGGGGCGAAGCACAGATACGCAGTATTTT. It encodes CAVKDGGRSTDTQYF.